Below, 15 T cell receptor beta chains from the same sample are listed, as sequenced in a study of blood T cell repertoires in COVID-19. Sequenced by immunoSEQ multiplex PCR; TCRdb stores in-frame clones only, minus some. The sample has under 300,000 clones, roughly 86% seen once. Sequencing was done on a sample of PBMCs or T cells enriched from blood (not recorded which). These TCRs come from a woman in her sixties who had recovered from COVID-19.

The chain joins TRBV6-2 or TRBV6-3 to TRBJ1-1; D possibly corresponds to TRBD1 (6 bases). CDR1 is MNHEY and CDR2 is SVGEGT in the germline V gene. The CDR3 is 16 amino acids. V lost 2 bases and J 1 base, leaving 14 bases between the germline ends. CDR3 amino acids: CASSYQIDRPNTEAFF. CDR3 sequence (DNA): TGTGCCAGCAGTTACCAGATCGACAGGCCGAACACTGAAGCTTTCTTT.

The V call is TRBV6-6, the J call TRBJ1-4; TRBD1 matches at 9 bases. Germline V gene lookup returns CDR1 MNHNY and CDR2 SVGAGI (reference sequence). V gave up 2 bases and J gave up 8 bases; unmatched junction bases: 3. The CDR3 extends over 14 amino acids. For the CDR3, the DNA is TGTGCCAGCAGTTACGGACAGGGGACGGAAAAACTGTTTTTT. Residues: CASSYGQGTEKLFF.

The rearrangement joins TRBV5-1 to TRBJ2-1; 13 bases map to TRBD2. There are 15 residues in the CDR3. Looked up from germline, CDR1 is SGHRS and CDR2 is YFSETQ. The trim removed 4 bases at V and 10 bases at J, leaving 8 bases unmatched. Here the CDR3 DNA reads TGCGCCAGCAGCGGGGAGGGGACTAGCGGGGAAGAGCAGTTCTTC. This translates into CASSGEGTSGEEQFF. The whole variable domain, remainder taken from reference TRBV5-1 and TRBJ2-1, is KAGVTQTPRYLIKTRGQQVTLSCSPISGHRSVSWYQQTPGQGLQFLFEYFSETQRNKGNFPGRFSGRQFSNSRSEMNVSTLELGDSALYLCASSGEGTSGEEQFFGPGTRLTVL.

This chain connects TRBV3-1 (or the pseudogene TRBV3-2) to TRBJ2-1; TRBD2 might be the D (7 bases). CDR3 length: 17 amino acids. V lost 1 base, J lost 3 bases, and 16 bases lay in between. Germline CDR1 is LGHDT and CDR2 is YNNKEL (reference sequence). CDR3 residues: CASSQAIAGANYNEQFF. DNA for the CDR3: TGTGCCAGCAGCCAAGCAATCGCGGGGGCGAACTACAATGAGCAGTTCTTC.

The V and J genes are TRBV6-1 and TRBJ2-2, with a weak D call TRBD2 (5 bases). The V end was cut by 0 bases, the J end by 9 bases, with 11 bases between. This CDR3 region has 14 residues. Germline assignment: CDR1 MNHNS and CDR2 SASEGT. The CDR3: CASSEASRARELFF. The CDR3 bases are TGTGCCAGCAGTGAAGCCTCGAGGGCGAGGGAGCTGTTTTTT.

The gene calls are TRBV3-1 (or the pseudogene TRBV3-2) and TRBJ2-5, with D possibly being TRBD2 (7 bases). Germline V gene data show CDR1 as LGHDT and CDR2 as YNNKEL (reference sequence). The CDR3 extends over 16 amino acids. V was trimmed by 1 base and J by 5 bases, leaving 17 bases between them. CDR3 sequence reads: CASSQGGLGGRETQYF. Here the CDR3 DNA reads TGTGCCAGCAGCCAAGGGGGTCTCGGGGGGCGTGAGACCCAGTACTTC.

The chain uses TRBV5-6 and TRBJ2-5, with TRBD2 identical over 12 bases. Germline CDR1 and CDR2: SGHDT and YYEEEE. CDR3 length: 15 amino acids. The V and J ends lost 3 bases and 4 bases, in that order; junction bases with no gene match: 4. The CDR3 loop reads CASSSSGGAVETQYF. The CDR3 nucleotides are TGTGCCAGCAGCTCTAGCGGGGGGGCCGTAGAGACCCAGTACTTC. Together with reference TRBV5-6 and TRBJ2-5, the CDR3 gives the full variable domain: DAGVTQSPTHLIKTRGQQVTLRCSPKSGHDTVSWYQQALGQGPQFIFQYYEEEERQRGNFPDRFSGHQFPNYSSELNVNALLLGDSALYLCASSSSGGAVETQYFGPGTRLLVL.

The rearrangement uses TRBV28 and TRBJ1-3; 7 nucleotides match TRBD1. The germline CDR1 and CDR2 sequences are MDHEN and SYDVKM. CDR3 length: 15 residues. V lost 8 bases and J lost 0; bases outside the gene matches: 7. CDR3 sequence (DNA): TGTGCCAGCCTCCCGGGACAGAGCTCTGGAAACACCATATATTTT. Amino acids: CASLPGQSSGNTIYF.

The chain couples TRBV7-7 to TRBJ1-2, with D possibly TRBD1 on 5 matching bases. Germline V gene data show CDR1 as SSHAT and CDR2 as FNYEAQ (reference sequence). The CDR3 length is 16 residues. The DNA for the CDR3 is TGTGCTAGCCCCAAGGGGTTCCAGTGGCCGACCTATGGCTACACCTTC. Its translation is CASPKGFQWPTYGYTF.

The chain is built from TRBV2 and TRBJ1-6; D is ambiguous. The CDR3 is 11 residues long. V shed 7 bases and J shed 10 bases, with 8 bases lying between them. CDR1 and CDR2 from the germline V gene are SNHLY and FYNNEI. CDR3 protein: CASTFVSPLHF. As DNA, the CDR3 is TGTGCCAGCACCTTCGTATCACCCCTCCACTTT.

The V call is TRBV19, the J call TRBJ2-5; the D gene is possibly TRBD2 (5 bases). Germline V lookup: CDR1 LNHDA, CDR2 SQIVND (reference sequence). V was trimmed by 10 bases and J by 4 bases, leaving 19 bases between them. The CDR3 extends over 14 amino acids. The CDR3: CATQRDSIGETQYF. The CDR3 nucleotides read TGTGCCACTCAGAGGGATTCCATTGGAGAGACCCAGTACTTC. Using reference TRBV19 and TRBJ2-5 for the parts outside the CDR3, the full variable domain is DGGITQSPKYLFRKEGQNVTLSCEQNLNHDAMYWYRQDPGQGLRLIYYSQIVNDFQKGDIAEGYSVSREKKESFPLTVTSAQKNPTAFYLCATQRDSIGETQYFGPGTRLLVL.

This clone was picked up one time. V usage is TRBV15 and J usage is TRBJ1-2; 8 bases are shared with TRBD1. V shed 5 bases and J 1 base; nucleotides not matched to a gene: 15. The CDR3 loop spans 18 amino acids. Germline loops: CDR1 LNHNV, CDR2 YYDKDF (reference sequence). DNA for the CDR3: TGTGCCACCAGCGGGCGACGGACAGGGTCTGGGTTTAACTATGGCTACACCTTC. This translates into CATSGRRTGSGFNYGYTF. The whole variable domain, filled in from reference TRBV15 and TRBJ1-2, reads DAMVIQNPRYQVTQFGKPVTLSCSQTLNHNVMYWYQQKSSQAPKLLFHYYDKDFNNEADTPDNFQSRRPNTSFCFLDIRSPGLGDTAMYLCATSGRRTGSGFNYGYTFGSGTRLTVV.

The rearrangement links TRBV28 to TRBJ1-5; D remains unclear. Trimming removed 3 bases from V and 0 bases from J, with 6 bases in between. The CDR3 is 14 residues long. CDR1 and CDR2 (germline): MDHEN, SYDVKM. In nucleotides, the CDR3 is TGTGCCAGCAGTTTCCGTCGTAGCAATCAGCCCCAGCATTTT. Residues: CASSFRRSNQPQHF.

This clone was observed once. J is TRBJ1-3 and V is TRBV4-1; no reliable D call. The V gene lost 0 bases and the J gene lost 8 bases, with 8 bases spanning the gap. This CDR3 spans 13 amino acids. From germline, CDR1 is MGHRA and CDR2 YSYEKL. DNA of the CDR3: TGCGCCAGCAGCCAAGATTTACGGGACACCATATATTTT. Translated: CASSQDLRDTIYF.

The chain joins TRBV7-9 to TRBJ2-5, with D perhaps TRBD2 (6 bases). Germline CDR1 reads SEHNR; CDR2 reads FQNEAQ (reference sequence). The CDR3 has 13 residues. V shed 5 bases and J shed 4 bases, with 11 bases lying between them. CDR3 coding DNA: TGTGCCAGCAGCCCACTAGCCACAGAGACCCAGTACTTC. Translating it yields CASSPLATETQYF.